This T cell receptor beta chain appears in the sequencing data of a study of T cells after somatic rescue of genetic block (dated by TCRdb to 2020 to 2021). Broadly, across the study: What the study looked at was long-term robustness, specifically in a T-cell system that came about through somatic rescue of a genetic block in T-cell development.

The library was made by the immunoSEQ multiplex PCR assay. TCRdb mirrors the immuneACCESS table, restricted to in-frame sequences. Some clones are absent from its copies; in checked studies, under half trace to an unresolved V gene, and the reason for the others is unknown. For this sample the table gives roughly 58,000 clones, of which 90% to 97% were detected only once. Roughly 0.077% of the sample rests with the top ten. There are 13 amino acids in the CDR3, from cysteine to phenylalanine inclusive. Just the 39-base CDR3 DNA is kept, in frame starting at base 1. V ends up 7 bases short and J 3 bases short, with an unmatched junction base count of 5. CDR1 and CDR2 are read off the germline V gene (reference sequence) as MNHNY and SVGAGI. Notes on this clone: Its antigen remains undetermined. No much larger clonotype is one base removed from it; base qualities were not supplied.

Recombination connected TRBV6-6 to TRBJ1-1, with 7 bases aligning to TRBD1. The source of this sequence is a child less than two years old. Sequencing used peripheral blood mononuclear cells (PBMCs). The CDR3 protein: CASTGTGDTEAFF. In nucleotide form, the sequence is TGTGCCAGCACGGGAACAGGGGACACTGAAGCTTTCTTT.